The rows below give T cell receptor beta chains drawn from one sample of a study of blood T cells in healthy people across ages. TCRdb independently ran MiXCR on the 5' RACE reads; one entry per CDR3 protein. Of roughly 1,800,000 distinct CDR3 sequences listed, about 49% are singletons. The sample was blood. The receptors come from a middle-aged woman in good health. Each CDR3 is given with its conserved first and last residue. D genes are given only for firm matches. The size field is filled for only some rows; it gives once, few, many or a size class.

D	size	J	V	CDR3	DNA
TRBD1	.	TRBJ2-2	TRBV12-3/TRBV12-4	CASSLGGQAKTGELFF	TGTGCCAGCAGTTTAGGGGGACAGGCCAAGACCGGGGAGCTGTTTTTT
TRBD2	.	TRBJ2-1	TRBV20-1	CSARGLAEYNEQFF	TGCAGTGCTAGAGGGCTAGCGGAGTACAATGAGCAGTTCTTC
.	.	TRBJ1-5	TRBV4-3	CASSQDRGGGGNQPQHF	TGCGCCAGCAGCCAAGATCGGGGGGGGGGAGGCAATCAGCCCCAGCATTTT
TRBD2	.	TRBJ2-1	TRBV5-1	CASSLTSGGANNEQFF	TGCGCCAGCAGCTTAACAAGCGGGGGGGCCAACAATGAGCAGTTCTTC
TRBD2	once	TRBJ2-1	TRBV9	CASSVAVAGGGANEQFF	TGTGCCAGCAGCGTAGCGGTAGCGGGGGGAGGCGCAAATGAGCAGTTCTTC
.	many	TRBJ2-3	TRBV11-3	CASSLGTSPDTQYF	TGTGCCAGCAGCTTAGGGACTTCCCCAGATACGCAGTATTTT
.	.	TRBJ2-4	TRBV27	CASSSLGQKNIQYF	TGTGCCAGCAGTAGCCTTGGACAGAAAAACATTCAGTACTTC
.	.	TRBJ2-5	TRBV7-9	CASSLMGGVETQYF	TGTGCCAGCAGCTTAATGGGGGGTGTGGAGACCCAGTACTTC
TRBD2	few	TRBJ2-5	TRBV7-2	CASSLGLAGGHEQYF	TGTGCCAGCAGTTTAGGACTAGCGGGGGGCCATGAGCAGTACTTC
.	.	TRBJ2-6	TRBV5-5	CASSHSKATGANVLTF	TGTGCCAGCAGCCATTCGAAAGCCACTGGGGCCAACGTCCTGACTTTC
.	.	TRBJ2-3	TRBV6-2/TRBV6-3	CASSGPSGTVSTDTQYF	TGTGCCAGCAGCGGACCCTCCGGGACCGTCAGCACAGATACGCAGTATTTT
TRBD2	.	TRBJ2-5	TRBV4-1	CASSQAEGLVQETQYF	TGCGCCAGCAGCCAAGCAGAGGGACTAGTCCAAGAGACCCAGTACTTT
TRBD2	.	TRBJ2-1	TRBV6-5	CASSLAGGRDNEQFF	TGTGCCAGCAGCTTAGCGGGGGGGCGCGACAATGAGCAGTTCTTC
.	.	TRBJ1-2	TRBV7-2	CASSPRGGTNANYGYTF	TGTGCCAGCAGCCCGAGAGGCGGGACAAATGCTAACTATGGCTACACCTTC
TRBD2	.	TRBJ2-7	TRBV20-1	CSAGGGIYEQYF	TGCAGTGCCGGGGGGGGTATCTACGAGCAGTACTTC
.	few	TRBJ2-3	TRBV6-6	CASSYRQATDTQYF	TGTGCCAGCAGTTACCGACAGGCCACAGATACGCAGTATTTT